This TCR beta chain is drawn from a study of T cell responses to AZD1222 COVID-19 vaccine. Study-wide results and limits: Spike-specific TCR repertoires showed rising breadth and depth after two AZD1222 doses. There were mostly white British donors and more females than males, and clonal diversity was possibly underestimated. The study reported that nearly half of spike-specific TCRs target unmutated variant regions.

About this clone: Its antigen is not identified.

CDR3 length: 14 residues. V dropped 0 bases and J dropped 3 bases, with 9 bases sitting between them. Per germline, CDR1 SGHRS and CDR2 YFSETQ. TCRdb keeps only in-frame clones here, not all; method: immunoSEQ multiplex PCR. The sample shows 100,000 to 150,000 clones, roughly 88% of them seen only once. The sequences come from peripheral blood, collected 28 days after the second AZD1222 dose. The V and J genes are TRBV5-1 and TRBJ1-2, with TRBD1 as a possible D gene (5 bases). The source of this sequence is an adult who received the AZD1222 COVID-19 vaccine. As DNA, the CDR3 is TGCGCCAGCAGCTTGGAGCGACAGCACTATGGCTACACCTTC. Translation: CASSLERQHYGYTF.